Following are 13 T cell receptor beta chains from one sample sequenced in a study of blood T cell repertoires in COVID-19. This table comes from immunoSEQ multiplex PCR, and its TCRdb copy is limited to in-frame clones, with some not included. Of just over 95,000 clones in the sample, about 83% were seen once. The sequencing sample was made of peripheral blood. The source of these receptors is a human donor in a cohort sampled during active COVID-19.

The CDR3 loop reads CASSQEEWAGNTEAFF. DNA for the CDR3: TGTGCCAGCAGCCAAGAAGAATGGGCGGGGAACACTGAAGCTTTCTTT. The rearrangement uses TRBV4-2 and TRBJ1-1, with D unclear. The V and J ends lost 0 bases and 1 base respectively, with 12 bases between them. CDR1 is LGHNA, CDR2 YNFKEQ, per germline. The CDR3 runs to 16 residues.

This sequence joins TRBV18 and TRBJ2-1; 9 bases map to TRBD2. The CDR3 is 16 residues long. Germline V lookup: CDR1 KGHSH, CDR2 LQKENI. V shed 0 bases, J shed 4 bases, and the junction held 4 bases outside the gene matches. This CDR3 is CASSPPTSGDYNEQFF. As DNA, the CDR3 is TGTGCCAGCTCACCACCGACTAGCGGAGATTACAATGAGCAGTTCTTC.

The chain has TRBV19 and TRBJ2-7, with TRBD1 identical over 12 bases. This CDR3 spans 19 amino acids. J gave up 3 bases and V 5 bases, and 17 bases lay outside the gene matches. CDR1 LNHDA and CDR2 SQIVND come from the germline V gene (reference sequence). The CDR3 here is CASSLVTTPGTGGYYEQYF. The CDR3 nucleotides read TGTGCCAGTAGTCTCGTTACCACTCCCGGGACAGGGGGCTACTACGAGCAGTACTTC.

This rearrangement joins TRBV6-6 to TRBJ2-1; 11 nucleotides match TRBD2. The CDR3 is made up of 15 amino acids. Losses at the gene ends were 1 base for V and 9 bases for J; bases not matched to a gene: 5. CDR1 is MNHNY and CDR2 is SVGAGI in the germline V gene (reference sequence). CDR3 coding DNA: TGTGCCAGCAGTTACTTGCTGGGACTAGCGGTTGAGCAGTTCTTC. It codes for CASSYLLGLAVEQFF.

This clone has just a few counts. The chain is built from TRBV18 and TRBJ1-6; no clear D gene. Looked up from germline, CDR1 is KGHSH and CDR2 is LQKENI. The CDR3 has 12 residues. The V end was cut by 5 bases, the J end by 7 bases, with 6 bases between. The CDR3 DNA reads as TGTGCCAGCTCAGACATAAATTCACCCCTCCACTTT. It translates to CASSDINSPLHF.

The rearrangement uses TRBV4-3 and TRBJ1-3, with a possible D match to TRBD1 (6 bases). In germline, CDR1 is LGHNA, CDR2 YSLEER. The length of the CDR3 is 16 residues. The germline V and J ends were trimmed by 6 bases and 0 bases, with 15 bases remaining between them. The CDR3 DNA sequence: TGCGCCAGCAGTCCTTCGGGGGGCTTCTCTGGAAACACCATATATTTT. Its translation: CASSPSGGFSGNTIYF.

The genes are TRBV18 and TRBJ2-4; the D gene is possibly TRBD1 (6 bases). The CDR3 extends over 14 amino acids. The V and J ends lost 3 bases and 4 bases respectively, with 10 bases between them. Germline CDR1 is KGHSH and CDR2 is LQKENI. The CDR3 sequence: CASSPGTLKNIQYF. The CDR3, as DNA: TGTGCCAGCTCACCCGGGACACTTAAAAACATTCAGTACTTC. Based on the CDR3 plus reference TRBV18 and TRBJ2-4, the full variable domain is NAGVMQNPRHLVRRRGQEARLRCSPMKGHSHVYWYRQLPEEGLKFMVYLQKENIIDESGMPKERFSAEFPKEGPSILRIQQVVRGDSAAYFCASSPGTLKNIQYFGAGTRLSVL.

The rearrangement joins TRBV24-1 to TRBJ2-3; D uncertain. Trimming shortened V by 0 bases and J by 0 bases, and 9 bases separated the two germline ends. Germline V lookup: CDR1 KGHDR, CDR2 SFDVKD. There are 16 residues in the CDR3. In nucleotides, the CDR3 is TGTGCCACCAGTGATTTGCGTTTCGGGAGCACAGATACGCAGTATTTT. Encoded protein: CATSDLRFGSTDTQYF.

V and J are TRBV7-2 and TRBJ1-1; D gene unclear. V lost 1 base to trimming and J lost 4 bases, with 16 bases between them. This CDR3 comprises 16 residues. The germline V gene has CDR1 SGHTA and CDR2 FQGNSA. The CDR3: CASSLGPLRVGTEAFF. CDR3 coding DNA: TGTGCCAGCAGCTTAGGACCTCTCCGGGTAGGCACTGAAGCTTTCTTT.

This chain connects TRBV3-1 (or the pseudogene TRBV3-2) to TRBJ1-2; D gene ambiguous. The V end lost 6 bases, the J end lost 4 bases, and 12 bases lay between the germline ends. Germline V gene sequence: CDR1 LGHDT, CDR2 YNNKEL (reference sequence). The CDR3 loop spans 13 amino acids. The CDR3 nucleotides are TGTGCCAGCAGTACCGGTCCCCTCTATGGCTACACCTTC. Translation gives CASSTGPLYGYTF.

The V gene is TRBV6-6, the J gene TRBJ2-4; TRBD1 matches 7 bases. The CDR3 totals 16 residues. Trimming took 6 bases from V and 7 from J; bases not matched to a gene: 15. Germline CDR1 is MNHNY and CDR2 is SVGAGI (reference sequence). CDR3 protein: CASSPNHRGQGNIQYF. CDR3 DNA: TGTGCCAGCAGCCCGAATCACAGGGGCCAAGGGAACATTCAGTACTTC.

The chain joins TRBV20-1 to TRBJ2-1; 8 nucleotides align to TRBD2. The ends lost 5 bases at V and 6 bases at J; junction bases unmatched: 9. Germline V lookup: CDR1 DFQATT, CDR2 SNEGSKA (reference sequence). The CDR3 sequence is 14 residues long. CDR3 sequence (DNA): TGCAGTGCTGGTGAAGGGACTAGAGGCAATGAGCAGTTCTTC. Translation: CSAGEGTRGNEQFF.

V usage is TRBV13 and J usage is TRBJ2-5; 13 positions agree with TRBD2. This CDR3 is 15 amino acids long. CDR1 and CDR2 from the germline V gene are PRHDT and FYEKMQ (reference sequence). V was clipped by 0 bases and J by 9 bases; unmatched bases: 4. The CDR3 nucleotides are TGTGCCAGCAGCTTAGGGACTAGCGGGGGGTCGGCCCAGTACTTC. Protein sequence: CASSLGTSGGSAQYF.